This T cell receptor (beta chain) was identified during a study of early T cells in non-severe SARS-CoV-2 infection. This clonotype was counted at least ten times. CDR1 and CDR2 (germline): SGHDN, FVKESK. Losses at the gene ends were 3 bases for V and 11 bases for J; bases not matched to a gene: 8. This CDR3 comprises 14 residues. TCRdb re-called the 5' RACE reads with MiXCR, one entry per CDR3 protein. The table includes about 30,000 distinct CDR3 sequences, 6.6% detected once. The sequence was collected from an adult who was a healthcare worker with PCR-confirmed SARS-CoV-2 infection or an uninfected control (not recorded which). Sequencing was done on a sample of whole blood. This sequence joins TRBV14 and TRBJ1-1, with 11 bases fitting TRBD1. DNA for the CDR3: TGTGCCAGCAGCCAGGGGACAGGGGGAAGGGTGGCTTTCTTT. Amino acid sequence: CASSQGTGGRVAFF.